Listed here are 25 T cell receptor beta chains from one sample, sequenced in a study of CD8 T cells in Susac syndrome. Random hexamers were used to reverse transcribe the RNA input (about 0.5 to 1 ug). TCRdb analysed the immunoSEQ multiplex PCR reads with MiXCR anew, one entry per CDR3 protein. The sample carries 150,000 or so distinct CDR3 sequences, just under 95% recorded once. Sequenced sample: CD4+ T cells from PBMCs. The origin of the receptors is a human donor in good health.

The chain combines TRBV5-1 with TRBJ2-1; D unresolved. Trimming took 2 bases from V and 2 from J, leaving 11 bases between them. The CDR3 loop spans 15 amino acids. From germline, CDR1 is SGHRS and CDR2 YFSETQ. The DNA of the CDR3 is TGCGCCAGCAGCTTAGACGGAGCTCCCTACAATGAGCAGTTCTTC. Translating it yields CASSLDGAPYNEQFF.

This chain connects TRBV28 to TRBJ2-1; 9 bases are shared with TRBD2. CDR1 and CDR2 from the germline V gene are MDHEN and SYDVKM. The length of the CDR3 is 18 residues. Losses at the gene ends were 5 bases for V and 4 bases for J; bases not matched to a gene: 15. Here the CDR3 reads CASSPGLAGFSRYNEQFF. CDR3 sequence (DNA): TGTGCCAGCAGTCCAGGCCTAGCGGGATTCTCCCGGTACAATGAGCAGTTCTTC.

The gene calls are TRBV29-1 and TRBJ1-1, with D perhaps matching TRBD1 (5 bases). V dropped 7 bases and J dropped 0 bases, with 12 bases sitting between them. CDR1 SQVTM and CDR2 ANQGSEA come from the germline V gene. The CDR3 spans 13 residues. CDR3 sequence reads: CSAAGQLNTEAFF. CDR3 sequence (DNA): TGCAGCGCTGCGGGGCAGCTGAACACTGAAGCTTTCTTT.

The chain employs TRBV7-9 and TRBJ2-7; D may be TRBD1 (5 bases). V was pared by 0 bases and J by 6 bases, with 9 bases between. This CDR3 contains 13 residues. The germline gives CDR1 SEHNR, CDR2 FQNEAQ (reference sequence). For the CDR3, the DNA is TGTGCCAGCAGCTTAGCAGCAGGGTCCGAGCAGTACTTC. Translating gives CASSLAAGSEQYF. Full variable domain (outside the CDR3, taken from reference TRBV7-9 and TRBJ2-7): DTGVSQNPRHKITKRGQNVTFRCDPISEHNRLYWYRQTLGQGPEFLTYFQNEAQLEKSRLLSDRFSAERPKGSFSTLEIQRTEQGDSAMYLCASSLAAGSEQYFGPGTRLTVT.

The chain links TRBV6-5 to TRBJ2-3; maybe TRBD2 (6 bases). V lost 7 bases to trimming and J lost 6 bases, with 20 bases between them. Germline V gene data show CDR1 as MNHEY and CDR2 as SVGAGI. CDR3 size: 15 residues. CDR3 region: CASTPGSGGWDTQYF. The CDR3 DNA sequence: TGTGCCAGCACCCCTGGGTCCGGGGGATGGGATACGCAGTATTTT.

This clonotype is a singleton in its sample. The chain joins TRBV20-1 to TRBJ2-7; no reliable D call. Trimming removed 0 bases from V and 1 base from J, with 13 bases in between. Germline CDR1 DFQATT, CDR2 SNEGSKA (reference sequence). The CDR3 loop spans 15 amino acids. In DNA form, the CDR3 reads TGCAGTGCTAGAGATCAGTCCCGCGCTTCCTACGAGCAGTACTTC. Its protein is CSARDQSRASYEQYF.

This clonotype was observed a few times. This sequence joins TRBV19 and TRBJ1-2; 8 bases fit TRBD1. V lost 3 bases, J lost 2 bases, and 8 bases stayed unmatched. The CDR3 runs 16 residues. Germline V gene lookup returns CDR1 LNHDA and CDR2 SQIVND (reference sequence). The CDR3 loop is CASSMIGTGRNYGYTF. The CDR3 region has the DNA TGTGCCAGTAGTATGATCGGGACAGGCCGAAACTATGGCTACACCTTC.

The rearrangement links TRBV19 to TRBJ2-5; no clear D gene. This CDR3 has 13 amino acids. Trimming took 5 bases from V and 1 from J, leaving 8 bases between them. The germline V gene encodes CDR1 LNHDA and CDR2 SQIVND (reference sequence). The CDR3, as DNA: TGTGCCAGTAGTTCACGCCGCCAAGAGACCCAGTACTTC. As protein: CASSSRRQETQYF. Looking up the rest from reference TRBV19 and TRBJ2-5 gives the full variable domain: DGGITQSPKYLFRKEGQNVTLSCEQNLNHDAMYWYRQDPGQGLRLIYYSQIVNDFQKGDIAEGYSVSREKKESFPLTVTSAQKNPTAFYLCASSSRRQETQYFGPGTRLLVL.

The chain links TRBV12-3 or TRBV12-4 to TRBJ1-5; the match to TRBD1 covers 7 bases. The trim removed 5 bases at V and 3 bases at J, leaving 7 bases unmatched. This CDR3 has 15 amino acids. The DNA of the CDR3 is TGTGCCAGCAGTATAATAGGACAGGTCAATCAGCCCCAGCATTTT. Amino acids: CASSIIGQVNQPQHF.

V and J are TRBV6-5 and TRBJ1-5; 10 positions agree with TRBD1. The CDR3 has 15 amino acids. After removal of 5 bases from V and 5 bases from J, the junction contained 6 bases not matched to a gene. Germline CDR1 MNHEY, CDR2 SVGAGI. CDR3 region: CASSMGQGWDQPQHF. DNA for the CDR3: TGTGCCAGCAGTATGGGACAGGGGTGGGATCAGCCCCAGCATTTT.

V and J are TRBV3-1 and TRBJ1-1; D remains unclear. Trimming left V 3 bases short and J 1 base short, with 12 bases between. This CDR3 comprises 15 residues. The germline V gene has CDR1 LGHDT and CDR2 YNNKEL (reference sequence). The CDR3 DNA sequence: TGTGCCAGCAGCCAGGGATTAGGGAGGAACACTGAAGCTTTCTTT. It yields the protein CASSQGLGRNTEAFF.

The V gene is TRBV3-1, the J gene TRBJ2-5; 9 nucleotides agree with TRBD2. This CDR3 spans 18 amino acids. V trimming: 0 bases; J trimming: 3 bases; junction bases outside the gene matches: 11. Germline V CDR1 and CDR2: LGHDT, YNNKEL (reference sequence). The CDR3 DNA reads TGTGCCAGCAGCCAAGATCGGGTAGCGGGGGCCGGAGAAGAGACCCAGTACTTC. Amino acids: CASSQDRVAGAGEETQYF.

The chain combines TRBV20-1 with TRBJ2-1, with a tentative D call TRBD1 (5 bases). The CDR3 consists of 17 residues. The germline V gene has CDR1 DFQATT and CDR2 SNEGSKA (reference sequence). Deletions cut 0 bases from V and 0 bases from J, with 15 bases between. This CDR3 is CSARDMARVPSYNEQFF. The CDR3 DNA is TGCAGTGCTAGAGATATGGCCAGGGTACCCTCCTACAATGAGCAGTTCTTC.

The chain couples TRBV15 to TRBJ2-1, with a tentative D call TRBD2 (6 bases). The CDR3 totals 13 residues. Germline V gene lookup returns CDR1 LNHNV and CDR2 YYDKDF (reference sequence). V was shortened by 1 base and J by 7 bases, with 8 bases between the two germline ends. CDR3 DNA: TGTGCCACCAGCAGAGTAGGAGGGAATGAGCAGTTCTTC. It translates to CATSRVGGNEQFF. The variable domain in full, completed from reference TRBV15 and TRBJ2-1, reads DAMVIQNPRYQVTQFGKPVTLSCSQTLNHNVMYWYQQKSSQAPKLLFHYYDKDFNNEADTPDNFQSRRPNTSFCFLDIRSPGLGDTAMYLCATSRVGGNEQFFGPGTRLTVL.

This rearrangement joins TRBV29-1 to TRBJ1-2; D uncertain. Germline V lookup: CDR1 SQVTM, CDR2 ANQGSEA. With 3 bases removed from V and 0 bases from J, the gap between germline ends came to 5 bases. CDR3 length: 12 amino acids. The CDR3 sequence is CSVESSNYGYTF. Here the CDR3 DNA reads TGCAGCGTTGAGTCCTCTAACTATGGCTACACCTTC.

The J gene is TRBJ1-4, the V gene TRBV18, with D tentatively TRBD1 (6 bases). V lost 5 bases, J lost 1 base, and 8 bases lay in between. Germline values: CDR1 KGHSH, CDR2 LQKENI. CDR3 length: 14 residues. The CDR3 DNA sequence: TGTGCCAGCTCATCACAGGGAACTAATGAAAAACTGTTTTTT. Translating it yields CASSSQGTNEKLFF.

This clonotype came up once. This rearrangement joins TRBV18 to TRBJ1-5, with TRBD1 matching 7 bases. Germline CDR1 is KGHSH and CDR2 is LQKENI. The ends lost 3 bases at V and 12 bases at J; junction bases unmatched: 8. This CDR3 is 13 amino acids long. CDR3 loop: CASSPSGTALQHF. The CDR3 region has the DNA TGTGCCAGCTCACCTTCAGGGACAGCGCTCCAGCATTTT.

This chain connects TRBV9 to TRBJ2-3, with D perhaps matching TRBD1 or TRBD2 (5 bases each). The CDR3 is 13 residues long. Germline V gene lookup returns CDR1 SGDLS and CDR2 YYNGEE. Trimming removed 0 bases at V and 11 bases at J, with 13 bases between. DNA of the CDR3: TGTGCCAGCAGCGTAGAACCCGGGGACGGGCAGTATTTT. It is translated as CASSVEPGDGQYF.

This chain's CDR3 is CASSLFEGETQYF. The CDR3 coding sequence is TGCGCCAGCAGCTTGTTTGAGGGAGAGACCCAGTACTTC. The chain combines TRBV5-1 with TRBJ2-5, with D possibly matching TRBD2 (5 bases). The CDR3 consists of 13 residues. Deletions cut 1 base from V and 4 bases from J, with 8 bases between. Germline values: CDR1 SGHRS, CDR2 YFSETQ.

This chain connects TRBV6-5 to TRBJ2-7; maybe TRBD1 (6 bases). The CDR3 extends over 13 amino acids. Germline CDR1 MNHEY, CDR2 SVGAGI. V lost 5 bases and J 4 bases, leaving 12 bases between the germline ends. The chain's CDR3 is CASSVDSHYEQYF. CDR3 DNA sequence: TGTGCCAGCAGTGTGGACAGCCATTACGAGCAGTACTTC.

The gene calls are TRBV9 and TRBJ2-2, with D possibly matching TRBD2 (6 bases). Germline assignment: CDR1 SGDLS and CDR2 YYNGEE. V was pared by 4 bases and J by 5 bases, with 18 bases between. The CDR3 is made up of 16 amino acids. CDR3 sequence (DNA): TGTGCCAGCAGCCCAAGCCCGGGGAGGATAACCGGGGAGCTGTTTTTT. It translates to CASSPSPGRITGELFF.

The rearrangement uses TRBV29-1 and TRBJ2-5; the D gene could be TRBD1 or TRBD2 (5 bases each). Germline V lookup: CDR1 SQVTM, CDR2 ANQGSEA. V was clipped by 5 bases and J by 4 bases, with 11 bases between them. The CDR3 consists of 12 residues. CDR3 in amino acids: CSVSSGGETQYF. The CDR3 bases are TGCAGCGTTTCAAGTGGGGGAGAGACCCAGTACTTC.

The chain has TRBV6-5 and TRBJ1-2, with 7 bases lining up with TRBD1. After removal of 0 bases from V and 11 bases from J, the junction contained 18 bases not matched to a gene. CDR1 is MNHEY and CDR2 is SVGAGI in the germline V gene. There are 17 residues in the CDR3. The CDR3 nucleotides are TGTGCCAGCAGTTACTCGTATCGGGACAGCCCATTTGGGGGATACACCTTC. Translating it yields CASSYSYRDSPFGGYTF.

The rearrangement joins TRBV12-3 or TRBV12-4 to TRBJ1-1, with TRBD1 as a possible D gene (6 bases). This CDR3 has 14 amino acids. V was shortened by 5 bases and J by 2 bases, with 12 bases between the two germline ends. The CDR3 loop reads CASSKPGDNTEAFF. CDR3 bases: TGTGCCAGCAGTAAACCAGGGGATAACACTGAAGCTTTCTTT.

The chain is built from TRBV10-3 and TRBJ2-3, with 12 nucleotides matching TRBD2. Germline CDR1 is ENHRY and CDR2 is SYGVKD. J gave up 1 base and V 10 bases, and 12 bases lay outside the gene matches. CDR3 length equals 17 residues. CDR3: CASAGLAGTQGTDTQYF. The CDR3 region has the DNA TGTGCCAGCGCCGGACTAGCGGGGACACAGGGCACAGATACGCAGTATTTT.